This T cell receptor (beta chain) was observed in a study of T-cell memory formation after mild COVID-19. TCRdb used MiXCR to reprocess the 5' RACE reads, holding one entry per CDR3 protein. The table has around 340,000 distinct CDR3 sequences, 15% to 20% seen once. Sequenced material: PBMCs or a T cell subset sorted from them (not recorded which). The sequence was obtained from a young man who had mild COVID-19 (a few samples of this study predate the infection). Cell type and time point are not known.

The CDR3 sequence: CASRVTSGETQYF. The CDR3 DNA sequence: TGTGCCAGCAGAGTAACTAGCGGGGAGACCCAGTACTTC. The V gene is TRBV6-2 or TRBV6-3, the J gene TRBJ2-5; 9 nucleotides align to TRBD2. This CDR3 has 13 residues. Per germline, CDR1 MNHEY and CDR2 SVGEGT. V lost 6 bases and J lost 5; bases outside the gene matches: 4.